One sample yielded the 31 T cell receptor beta chains listed below, sequenced in a study of blood T cells in healthy people across ages. With a J-beta primer mix and a sample-barcoded 5' primer, a second PCR ran about 7 to 12 cycles. TCRdb redid the calling of the 5' RACE reads with MiXCR, one entry per CDR3 protein. The table lists 1.2 million to 1.5 million distinct CDR3 sequences, roughly 59% of them singletons. The sequenced sample was blood. The receptors were sampled from a man in his late teens or twenties in good health.

This sequence joins TRBV7-2 and TRBJ2-1, with 8 bases identical to TRBD2. There are 15 residues in the CDR3. Per germline, CDR1 SGHTA and CDR2 FQGNSA. With V trimmed by 3 bases and J by 7 bases, 8 bases remained unmatched. This CDR3 reads CASSFYHVAGNEQFF. As DNA, the CDR3 is TGTGCCAGCAGCTTTTACCATGTAGCGGGAAATGAGCAGTTCTTC.

The V gene is TRBV6-6, the J gene TRBJ2-1, with TRBD1 matching 8 bases. The V and J ends lost 6 bases and 3 bases, in that order; junction bases with no gene match: 10. There are 16 residues in the CDR3. Germline V lookup: CDR1 MNHNY, CDR2 SVGAGI (reference sequence). The CDR3 here is CASRESTGQDYNEQFF. CDR3 DNA: TGTGCCAGCAGGGAGAGTACGGGACAGGACTACAATGAGCAGTTCTTC.

V gene TRBV12-3 or TRBV12-4 combines with J gene TRBJ1-5; D is unclear. V lost 6 bases and J 1 base, leaving 10 bases between the germline ends. CDR3 length equals 14 residues. CDR3: CASRDNRSNQPQHF. The CDR3 coding sequence is TGTGCCAGCAGGGATAACAGAAGCAATCAGCCCCAGCATTTT.

The rearrangement uses TRBV7-7 and TRBJ1-1; D is ambiguous. The CDR3 is 15 amino acids. From germline, CDR1 is SSHAT and CDR2 FNYEAQ (reference sequence). CDR3 sequence (DNA): TGTGCTAGCCCCAAACCCGCGGAGGGCAACACTGAAGCTTTCTTT. Protein sequence: CASPKPAEGNTEAFF.

The V and J genes are TRBV6-1 and TRBJ2-7; TRBD1 might be the D (6 bases). Near its end, the DNA agrees better with TRBJ2-5, so the J call may be wrong. The CDR3 has 15 amino acids. Germline V lookup: CDR1 MNHNS, CDR2 SASEGT. The chain's CDR3 is CASSAYPGEWETQYF. In DNA, the CDR3 is TGTGCCAGCAGCGCGTACCCAGGGGAGTGGGAGACCCAGTACTTC.

The chain recombines TRBV12-5 with TRBJ2-1; D may be TRBD2 (5 bases). The length of the CDR3 is 16 residues. Per the germline V gene, CDR1 is LGHNT and CDR2 is FRNRAP. V was shortened by 6 bases and J by 0 bases, with 15 bases between the two germline ends. CDR3 region: CASGTTDSSSYNEQFF. The CDR3 coding sequence is TGTGCTAGTGGAACTACGGACTCGAGCTCCTACAATGAGCAGTTCTTC. The whole variable domain, remainder taken from reference TRBV12-5 and TRBJ2-1, is DARVTQTPRHKVTEMGQEVTMRCQPILGHNTVFWYRQTMMQGLELLAYFRNRAPLDDSGMPKDRFSAEMPDATLATLKIQPSEPRDSAVYFCASGTTDSSSYNEQFFGPGTRLTVL.

This chain links TRBV6-5 with TRBJ2-7; tentatively, D is TRBD1 or TRBD2 (5 bases each). Germline V gene data show CDR1 as MNHEY and CDR2 as SVGAGI. V lost 2 bases and J 3 bases, leaving 17 bases between the germline ends. The CDR3 consists of 16 residues. CDR3 sequence reads: CASSYELGRRFYEQYF. The CDR3 DNA follows: TGTGCCAGCAGTTACGAGTTGGGACGCAGGTTCTACGAGCAGTACTTC.

The J gene is TRBJ2-7, the V gene TRBV27; D ambiguous. Germline assignment: CDR1 MNHEY and CDR2 SMNVEV (reference sequence). This CDR3 contains 14 residues. Trimming shortened V by 10 bases and J by 4 bases, and 20 bases separated the two germline ends. CDR3 residues: CATRPSLYPYEQYF. CDR3 DNA sequence: TGTGCCACACGACCGTCGCTGTACCCTTACGAGCAGTACTTC.

CDR3: CASSYSGQGRPQHF. The CDR3 nucleotides are TGTGCCAGCAGTTACTCCGGACAGGGGCGTCCCCAGCATTTT. The J gene is TRBJ1-5, the V gene TRBV6-2 or TRBV6-3; the match to TRBD1 covers 9 bases. V trimming: 0 bases; J trimming: 10 bases; junction bases outside the gene matches: 4. The germline V gene encodes CDR1 MNHEY and CDR2 SVGEGT. The CDR3 has 14 residues.

The count of this clonotype is one. This chain links TRBV7-6 with TRBJ2-5, with 9 bases identical to TRBD1. Trimming removed 5 bases from V and 5 bases from J; junction bases left unmatched: 9. CDR3 length: 15 amino acids. Germline CDR1 SGHVS, CDR2 FNYEAQ. The CDR3 DNA is TGTGCCAGCAGCAATGCTAAGGGGACAGGGGAGACCCAGTACTTC. Protein product: CASSNAKGTGETQYF.

The sample holds a few counts of this clonotype. The chain combines TRBV4-1 with TRBJ2-1, with D unresolved. Trimming stripped 1 base from V and 10 bases from J, with 11 bases between. Germline V CDR1 and CDR2: MGHRA, YSYEKL. The CDR3 contains 13 residues. The CDR3 DNA sequence: TGCGCCAGCAGCCAAGTGATCACCGCGGAGCAGTTCTTC. Protein product: CASSQVITAEQFF.

The CDR3 coding sequence is TGTGCCAGCAGCTTTGGCAGAGGTGACTACACCTTC. It specifies CASSFGRGDYTF. This sequence joins TRBV7-9 and TRBJ1-2; no firm D call. V lost 3 bases to trimming and J lost 10 bases, with 12 bases between them. CDR1 SEHNR and CDR2 FQNEAQ come from the germline V gene (reference sequence). This CDR3 has 12 residues.

This clonotype appeared a few times. The chain employs TRBV29-1 and TRBJ1-2, with D maybe TRBD1 (5 bases). The germline V and J ends were trimmed by 4 bases and 0 bases, with 15 bases remaining between them. Germline V CDR1 and CDR2: SQVTM, ANQGSEA. The CDR3 runs 15 residues. In nucleotides, the CDR3 is TGCAGCGTTGGGATCGTTGACAGACCTAACTATGGCTACACCTTC. Its protein is CSVGIVDRPNYGYTF. Together with reference TRBV29-1 and TRBJ1-2, the CDR3 gives the full variable domain: SAVISQKPSRDICQRGTSLTIQCQVDSQVTMMFWYRQQPGQSLTLIATANQGSEATYESGFVIDKFPISRPNLTFSTLTVSNMSPEDSSIYLCSVGIVDRPNYGYTFGSGTRLTVV.

This chain links TRBV3-1 with TRBJ2-5; TRBD2 matches 7 bases. Per germline, CDR1 LGHDT and CDR2 YNNKEL (reference sequence). The CDR3 sequence is 16 residues long. J was trimmed by 5 bases and V by 0 bases; bases with no gene match: 9. In nucleotides, the CDR3 is TGTGCCAGCAGCCAAGATGGGGACTACCCCAGGGAGACCCAGTACTTC. This encodes CASSQDGDYPRETQYF.

In this sample, this clonotype turned up a few times. The chain links TRBV7-8 to TRBJ2-7, with D possibly being TRBD2 (5 bases). The CDR3 runs to 14 residues. Per germline, CDR1 SGHVS and CDR2 FQNEAQ. Trimming left V 7 bases short and J 7 bases short, with 20 bases between. CDR3 sequence: CASTFGAGPWEQYF. CDR3 DNA sequence: TGTGCCAGCACCTTTGGTGCGGGCCCCTGGGAGCAGTACTTC. The full variable domain, in which reference TRBV7-8 and TRBJ2-7 provide the parts outside the CDR3, is GAGVSQSPRYKVAKRGQDVALRCDPISGHVSLFWYQQALGQGPEFLTYFQNEAQLDKSGLPSDRFFAERPEGSVSTLKIQRTQQEDSAVYLCASTFGAGPWEQYFGPGTRLTVT.

On this clonotype: An end of the junction differs from the germline gene, which may be a read error. The chain joins TRBV4-1 to TRBJ1-1, with TRBD1 as a possible D gene (6 bases). This CDR3 is 16 amino acids long. Germline V lookup: CDR1 MGHRA, CDR2 YSYEKL. The CDR3 loop reads CASSHPLDSENTDAFF. In DNA, the CDR3 is TGCGCCAGCAGCCATCCTCTGGACAGCGAGAACACTGACGCTTTCTTT.

The chain links TRBV4-1 to TRBJ2-3; D perhaps matches TRBD2 (6 bases). Trimming took 0 bases from V and 2 from J, leaving 15 bases between them. The CDR3 consists of 17 residues. Germline CDR1 MGHRA, CDR2 YSYEKL. For the CDR3, the DNA is TGCGCCAGCAGCCAAGATCAGGGCGGGGTCTCCACAGATACGCAGTATTTT. Its protein product is CASSQDQGGVSTDTQYF.

V usage is TRBV4-2 and J usage is TRBJ1-2; 9 bases are shared with TRBD1. Losses at the gene ends were 0 bases for V and 4 bases for J; bases not matched to a gene: 12. CDR1 is LGHNA and CDR2 is YNFKEQ in the germline V gene. The CDR3 sequence is 18 residues long. As DNA, the CDR3 is TGTGCCAGCAGCCAAGAGACGGACAGGGGAGCAGGATCCTATGGCTACACCTTC. Encoded protein: CASSQETDRGAGSYGYTF.

In this sample, this clonotype turned up a few times. The gene calls are TRBV4-1 and TRBJ2-7; D might be TRBD2 (6 bases). Looked up from germline, CDR1 is MGHRA and CDR2 is YSYEKL. V shed 1 base and J shed 3 bases, with 13 bases lying between them. The CDR3 totals 15 residues. For the CDR3, the DNA is TGCGCCAGCAGCCAAGGTCCGGGCGGGGTCTACGAGCAGTACTTC. Translating it yields CASSQGPGGVYEQYF.

A remark on this clonotype: This is likely a read error, given that the CDR3 carries no conserved phenylalanine or tryptophan at its end. V is TRBV27 and J is TRBJ1-2; D is ambiguous. This CDR3 has 13 amino acids. CDR1 is MNHEY and CDR2 is SMNVEV in the germline V gene (reference sequence). Trimming removed 5 bases at V and 0 bases at J, with 7 bases between. The CDR3 region has the DNA TGTGCCAGCAGTGCGGCATCTAACTATGGCTACACCTTA. It is translated as CASSAASNYGYTL.

The rearrangement links TRBV28 to TRBJ2-3; TRBD2 is a possible D gene (5 bases). The V end lost 1 base, the J end lost 4 bases, and 9 bases lay between the germline ends. Germline assignment: CDR1 MDHEN and CDR2 SYDVKM. This CDR3 region has 14 residues. This chain's CDR3 is CASSLYLAADTQYF. The CDR3 DNA reads TGTGCCAGCAGTTTATACCTAGCAGCAGATACGCAGTATTTT.

The V gene is TRBV20-1, the J gene TRBJ2-3; tentative D call: TRBD1 (7 bases). The V end lost 5 bases, the J end lost 4 bases, and 16 bases lay between the germline ends. Germline V lookup: CDR1 DFQATT, CDR2 SNEGSKA (reference sequence). CDR3 length: 14 amino acids. The CDR3 bases are TGCAGTGCTGCAGACAGGGAGGAGTCAGATACGCAGTATTTT. It yields the protein CSAADREESDTQYF.

This chain links TRBV5-1 with TRBJ1-1, with a tentative D call TRBD1 (6 bases). V lost 4 bases to trimming and J lost 5 bases, with 15 bases between them. CDR3 length: 14 amino acids. Germline loops: CDR1 SGHRS, CDR2 YFSETQ. This chain's CDR3 is CASSPGASRTEAFF. Written as DNA, the CDR3 is TGCGCCAGCAGCCCGGGGGCCAGTCGGACTGAAGCTTTCTTT.

Only a few counts were recorded for this clonotype. The chain recombines TRBV28 with TRBJ2-1; D gene uncertain. Germline CDR1 is MDHEN and CDR2 is SYDVKM. Deletions cut 11 bases from V and 4 bases from J, with 18 bases between. The CDR3 runs to 14 residues. This CDR3 reads CACRPLYGYNEQFF. The CDR3 coding sequence is TGTGCCTGCCGGCCCCTGTACGGATACAATGAGCAGTTCTTC.

The chain employs TRBV2 and TRBJ2-3, with D perhaps matching TRBD2 (5 bases). V was cut by 2 bases and J by 14 bases, with 14 bases left in between. The CDR3 has 12 amino acids. Germline V CDR1 and CDR2: SNHLY, FYNNEI. The CDR3 protein is CASSEPLASPYF. DNA of the CDR3: TGTGCCAGCAGTGAACCCCTAGCCAGCCCGTATTTT.

This chain links TRBV27 with TRBJ2-5; D might be TRBD1 (6 bases). CDR3 length: 14 residues. The germline V gene encodes CDR1 MNHEY and CDR2 SMNVEV (reference sequence). Trimming cost V 6 bases and J 3 bases, with 14 bases left between them. CDR3 coding DNA: TGTGCCAGCAGCTCAAGGGGGTGGGAAGAGACCCAGTACTTC. Translating it yields CASSSRGWEETQYF.

The V and J genes are TRBV6-5 and TRBJ2-5; 7 nucleotides agree with TRBD2. CDR1 is MNHEY and CDR2 is SVGAGI in the germline V gene. Trimming took 6 bases from V and 6 from J; bases not matched to a gene: 13. The CDR3 totals 15 residues. The CDR3 DNA sequence: TGTGCCAGCAGCCGGCCGGGGAGCGGGGCGAAGACCCAGTACTTC. It is translated as CASSRPGSGAKTQYF.

The chain links TRBV27 to TRBJ2-7, with 14 bases fitting TRBD2. The CDR3 length is 14 residues. V lost 5 bases and J lost 6; bases outside the gene matches: 3. Germline CDR1 and CDR2: MNHEY and SMNVEV (reference sequence). The CDR3 region is CASSTGTSGSEQYF. The CDR3 DNA sequence: TGTGCCAGCAGTACCGGGACTAGCGGGAGCGAGCAGTACTTC.

The rearrangement uses TRBV6-2 or TRBV6-3 and TRBJ1-5; D possibly corresponds to TRBD1 (5 bases). The CDR3 loop spans 14 amino acids. Germline V gene lookup returns CDR1 MNHEY and CDR2 SVGEGT. V was clipped by 6 bases and J by 1 base, with 10 bases between them. Written as DNA, the CDR3 is TGTGCCAGCAGAGCAGGGCCCAGCAATCAGCCCCAGCATTTT. Its translation is CASRAGPSNQPQHF.

The CDR3 loop reads CASTTRTGYEQYF. For the CDR3, the DNA is TGTGCCAGCACCACAAGGACAGGCTACGAGCAGTACTTC. The chain employs TRBV28 and TRBJ2-7, with 7 bases that match TRBD1. The CDR3 covers 13 residues. V trimming: 7 bases; J trimming: 3 bases; junction bases outside the gene matches: 6. Germline loops: CDR1 MDHEN, CDR2 SYDVKM.

V and J are TRBV7-9 and TRBJ2-5; TRBD1 matches 7 bases. The tail of the sequence fits TRBJ2-1 better, so the J call may be wrong. This CDR3 is 15 amino acids long. Germline V gives CDR1 SEHNR, CDR2 FQNEAQ (reference sequence). CDR3 residues: CASSLIQGYQETQFF. The CDR3 DNA is TGTGCCAGCAGCTTGATACAGGGGTACCAAGAGACCCAGTTCTTC.